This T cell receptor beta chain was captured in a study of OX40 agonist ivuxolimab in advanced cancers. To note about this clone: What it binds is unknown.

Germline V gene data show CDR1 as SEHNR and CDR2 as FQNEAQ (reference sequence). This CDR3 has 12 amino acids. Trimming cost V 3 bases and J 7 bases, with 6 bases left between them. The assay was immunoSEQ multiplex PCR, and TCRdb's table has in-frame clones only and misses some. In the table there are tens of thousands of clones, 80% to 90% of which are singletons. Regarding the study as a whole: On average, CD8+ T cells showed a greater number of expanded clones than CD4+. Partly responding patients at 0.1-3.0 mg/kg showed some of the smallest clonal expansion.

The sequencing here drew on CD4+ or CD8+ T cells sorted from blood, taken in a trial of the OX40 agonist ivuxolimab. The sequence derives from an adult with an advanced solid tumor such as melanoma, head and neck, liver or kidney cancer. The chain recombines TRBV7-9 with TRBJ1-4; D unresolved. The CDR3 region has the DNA TGTGCCAGCAGCTTTTTCATTGAAAAACTGTTTTTT. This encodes CASSFFIEKLFF. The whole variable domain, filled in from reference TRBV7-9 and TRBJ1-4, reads DTGVSQNPRHKITKRGQNVTFRCDPISEHNRLYWYRQTLGQGPEFLTYFQNEAQLEKSRLLSDRFSAERPKGSFSTLEIQRTEQGDSAMYLCASSFFIEKLFFGSGTQLSVL.